Shown below are 16 T cell receptor beta chains from a single sample sequenced in a study of blood T cells in healthy people across ages. Then a second PCR, running roughly 7 to 11 cycles, was carried out with a sample-barcoded 5' primer and a J-beta primer mix. TCRdb analysed the 5' RACE reads with MiXCR anew, one entry per CDR3 protein. The sample contains 350,000 to 450,000 distinct CDR3 sequences, approximately 52% of which appear only once. Sequencing input: blood. Receptor source: a man between 60 and 75 years old in good health.

V usage is TRBV7-2 and J usage is TRBJ1-3; 9 bases are shared with TRBD1. CDR3 length: 16 residues. CDR1 and CDR2 (germline): SGHTA, FQGNSA. The V segment lost 5 bases and the J segment 2 bases; nucleotides outside the gene matches: 7. The CDR3 DNA sequence: TGTGCCAGCAGCAATCAACAGGGGGCTGCTGGAAACACCATATATTTT. Residues: CASSNQQGAAGNTIYF.

The chain joins TRBV7-9 to TRBJ2-1, with 8 bases identical to TRBD2. The V and J ends lost 1 base and 13 bases, in that order; junction bases with no gene match: 21. This CDR3 contains 18 residues. Germline V gene data show CDR1 as SEHNR and CDR2 as FQNEAQ (reference sequence). The CDR3 DNA is TGTGCCAGCAGCTTAGTCGGGTCCCGGGACACCGGGAGGGAGACCCAGTTCTTC. This translates into CASSLVGSRDTGRETQFF.

This clonotype was counted between two and nine times. The V gene is TRBV9, the J gene TRBJ2-7; maybe TRBD2 (6 bases). The germline CDR1 and CDR2 sequences are SGDLS and YYNGEE. This CDR3 has 15 residues. V lost 0 bases and J lost 6, with 16 bases in between. The CDR3 protein is CASSVVPGGKGEQYF. CDR3 in DNA: TGTGCCAGCAGCGTAGTCCCGGGCGGGAAGGGCGAGCAGTACTTC. Full variable domain (remainder filled in from reference TRBV9 and TRBJ2-7): DSGVTQTPKHLITATGQRVTLRCSPRSGDLSVYWYQQSLDQGLQFLIQYYNGEERAKGNILERFSAQQFPDLHSELNLSSLELGDSALYFCASSVVPGGKGEQYFGPGTRLTVT.

This clonotype was seen a few times. The rearrangement joins TRBV29-1 to TRBJ1-2, with 9 nucleotides matching TRBD1. Trimming removed 6 bases from V and 7 bases from J; junction bases left unmatched: 6. The CDR3 is made up of 12 amino acids. The germline CDR1 and CDR2 sequences are SQVTM and ANQGSEA. DNA of the CDR3: TGCAGCGTAGGACAGGGGAAGGTTGGCTACACCTTC. It translates to CSVGQGKVGYTF.

The J gene is TRBJ1-5, the V gene TRBV12-3 or TRBV12-4, with TRBD1 matching 7 bases. There are 15 residues in the CDR3. V dropped 5 bases and J dropped 2; count of bases not matched to a gene: 6. The CDR3 is CASSTTGSRNQPQHF. The CDR3 DNA is TGTGCCAGCAGTACGACAGGGTCCCGCAATCAGCCCCAGCATTTT.

To note about this clonotype: Possible read error: a much larger clone is one base away. The chain carries TRBV2 and TRBJ1-1; D not certain. Germline V gene lookup returns CDR1 SNHLY and CDR2 FYNNEI. The CDR3 consists of 13 residues. The CDR3 sequence: CANSKDGNTEAFF. CDR3 DNA sequence: TGTGCCAACAGTAAGGACGGGAACACTGAAGCTTTCTTT.

The V call is TRBV27, the J call TRBJ1-6, with a tentative D call TRBD1 (6 bases). The CDR3 totals 14 residues. The germline V and J ends were trimmed by 4 bases and 7 bases, with 11 bases remaining between them. Germline CDR1 reads MNHEY; CDR2 reads SMNVEV (reference sequence). The CDR3 loop reads CASSSQGYNSPLHF. The CDR3 coding sequence is TGTGCCAGCAGTTCCCAGGGGTACAATTCACCCCTCCACTTT.

V and J are TRBV4-2 and TRBJ2-7; 12 nucleotides align to TRBD2. The trim removed 0 bases at V and 0 bases at J, leaving 12 bases unmatched. CDR1 LGHNA and CDR2 YNFKEQ come from the germline V gene. The CDR3 is 20 amino acids. The CDR3 spells CASSQEILSSGGAFSYEQYF. As DNA, the CDR3 is TGTGCCAGCAGCCAAGAAATACTTTCTAGCGGGGGGGCTTTCTCCTACGAGCAGTACTTC.

The chain carries TRBV7-9 and TRBJ1-6; D not certain. Looked up from germline, CDR1 is SEHNR and CDR2 is FQNEAQ (reference sequence). Trimming removed 5 bases from V and 10 bases from J, with 15 bases in between. This CDR3 comprises 14 residues. The CDR3 is CASSPREGNSPLHF. CDR3 nucleotides: TGTGCCAGCAGCCCGCGAGAGGGAAACTCACCCCTCCACTTT. Full variable domain (missing parts from reference TRBV7-9 and TRBJ1-6): DTGVSQNPRHKITKRGQNVTFRCDPISEHNRLYWYRQTLGQGPEFLTYFQNEAQLEKSRLLSDRFSAERPKGSFSTLEIQRTEQGDSAMYLCASSPREGNSPLHFGNGTRLTVT.

This clonotype was picked up one time. The chain carries TRBV4-3 and TRBJ2-4; D ambiguous. The last part of the DNA fits TRBJ2-7 better; the J call may be wrong. Germline V lookup: CDR1 LGHNA, CDR2 YSLEER. The length of the CDR3 is 15 residues. The CDR3 DNA follows: TGCGCCAGCAGCCAAGATCTGCTAGGCTCATACGAGCAGTACTTC. This gives the protein CASSQDLLGSYEQYF.

The rearrangement links TRBV10-3 to TRBJ2-1; D is unresolved. Trimming removed 4 bases at V and 8 bases at J, with 9 bases between. The CDR3 spans 12 residues. Per germline, CDR1 ENHRY and CDR2 SYGVKD. This CDR3 reads CAISGGLYEQFF. DNA for the CDR3: TGTGCCATCAGTGGTGGGCTCTATGAGCAGTTCTTC.

This rearrangement joins TRBV6-1 to TRBJ2-5; D may be TRBD1 or TRBD2 (5 bases each). Germline CDR1 is MNHNS and CDR2 is SASEGT. CDR3 length equals 13 residues. V dropped 6 bases and J dropped 2 bases, with 10 bases sitting between them. Here the CDR3 reads CASSGTEQETQYF. Here the CDR3 DNA reads TGTGCCAGCAGCGGGACGGAGCAAGAGACCCAGTACTTC.

The CDR3 coding sequence is TGTGCCAGCAGCTTAATGGCGGGGGGCCACAATGAGCAGTTCTTC. Its protein is CASSLMAGGHNEQFF. The chain joins TRBV7-2 to TRBJ2-1; 8 nucleotides align to TRBD2. Germline V gene lookup returns CDR1 SGHTA and CDR2 FQGNSA. The V gene end was trimmed by 2 bases and the J gene end by 5 bases; junction bases not matched to a gene: 5. The CDR3 has 15 amino acids.

The V gene is TRBV7-2, the J gene TRBJ2-7, with 7 bases lining up with TRBD1. V was pared by 5 bases and J by 5 bases, with 9 bases of the junction left unmatched. The CDR3 loop spans 14 amino acids. Germline V gene lookup returns CDR1 SGHTA and CDR2 FQGNSA. CDR3 sequence reads: CASSGRTGSNEQYF. The CDR3 nucleotides read TGTGCCAGCAGCGGCCGGACAGGCTCGAACGAGCAGTACTTC.

Comments on this clonotype: It may be a read error: a sequence one base away is much more abundant. J is TRBJ1-6 and V is TRBV7-2; D remains unclear. CDR1 and CDR2 (germline): SGHTA, FQGNSA. This CDR3 has 14 residues. CDR3 DNA: TGTGCCAGCAACTTAAAAGTTGGAAATTCACCCCTCCACTTT. Its protein product is CASNLKVGNSPLHF.

In this sample, this clonotype turned up a few times. The rearrangement joins TRBV7-9 to TRBJ1-4; no definite D call. The CDR3 sequence is 16 residues long. CDR1 and CDR2 (germline): SEHNR, FQNEAQ (reference sequence). V gave up 5 bases and J gave up 0 bases, with 13 bases separating them. The CDR3 region is CASSRISGATNEKLFF. CDR3 nucleotide sequence: TGTGCCAGCAGCCGGATCAGTGGGGCAACTAATGAAAAACTGTTTTTT.